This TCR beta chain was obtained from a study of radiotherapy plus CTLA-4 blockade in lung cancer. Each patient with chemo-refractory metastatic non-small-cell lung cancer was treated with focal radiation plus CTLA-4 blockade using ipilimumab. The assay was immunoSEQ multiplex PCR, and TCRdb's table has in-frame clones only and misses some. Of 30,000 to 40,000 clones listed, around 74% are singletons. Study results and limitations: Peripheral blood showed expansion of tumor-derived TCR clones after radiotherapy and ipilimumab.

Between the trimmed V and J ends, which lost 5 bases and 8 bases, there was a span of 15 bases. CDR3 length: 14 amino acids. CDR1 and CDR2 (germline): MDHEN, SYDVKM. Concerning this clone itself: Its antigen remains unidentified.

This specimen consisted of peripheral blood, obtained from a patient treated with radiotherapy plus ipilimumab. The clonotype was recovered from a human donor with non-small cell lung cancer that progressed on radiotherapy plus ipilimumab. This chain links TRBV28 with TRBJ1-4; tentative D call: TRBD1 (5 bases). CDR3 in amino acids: CASSAPRGREKLFF. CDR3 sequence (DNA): TGTGCCAGCAGTGCCCCCCGGGGGAGGGAAAAACTGTTTTTT.